Each of the 29 T cell receptor beta chains below was sequenced from the same sample in a study of shared clonotypes between healthy human individuals. The table came from immunoSEQ multiplex PCR; TCRdb's copy has only in-frame clones and leaves some out. Found here are 2,500,000 or so clones, approximately 90% of them singletons; the top ten hold around 0.4%. The sequencing sample was made of naive CD4+ T cells from PBMCs. Subset defined: CD45RA+ positively selected. The receptors come from a young man in good health. Some clones in this sample may be carry-over from other donors' samples.

The chain is built from TRBV6-6 and TRBJ2-3; no clear D. The germline V gene encodes CDR1 MNHNY and CDR2 SVGAGI (reference sequence). This CDR3 contains 12 residues. Trimming removed 7 bases from V and 4 bases from J, with 9 bases in between. The chain's CDR3 is CASTPFPDTQYF. CDR3 sequence (DNA): TGTGCCAGCACGCCGTTCCCAGATACGCAGTATTTT.

This clone was recorded only once. The J gene is TRBJ1-1, the V gene TRBV25-1; the match to TRBD1 covers 7 bases. The CDR3 is 17 amino acids. V was pared by 1 base and J by 3 bases, with 11 bases of the junction left unmatched. Germline V lookup: CDR1 MGHDK, CDR2 SYGVNS. The CDR3 coding sequence is TGTGCCAGCAGTGAATGGCCCTCGCGCAGGGGGGACACTGAAGCTTTCTTT. Protein: CASSEWPSRRGDTEAFF.

The chain combines TRBV7-2 with TRBJ2-7; D remains unclear. Germline V gene data show CDR1 as SGHTA and CDR2 as FQGNSA. V lost 2 bases and J 0 bases, leaving 5 bases between the germline ends. The CDR3 spans 13 residues. CDR3 residues: CASSLYYSYEQYF. In DNA, the CDR3 is TGTGCCAGCAGCTTATACTACTCCTACGAGCAGTACTTC.

The chain combines TRBV30 with TRBJ1-3, with D possibly matching TRBD1 (6 bases). Trimming stripped 1 base from V and 6 bases from J, with 10 bases between. The CDR3 is 13 residues long. Germline V gene sequence: CDR1 GTSNPN, CDR2 SVGIG (reference sequence). The chain's CDR3 is CAWSEQGVNTIYF. CDR3 nucleotides: TGTGCCTGGAGTGAACAGGGTGTAAACACCATATATTTT.

This clone was counted a single time. This rearrangement joins TRBV18 to TRBJ1-4, with D perhaps TRBD1 (6 bases). The V end lost 2 bases, the J end lost 8 bases, and 12 bases lay between the germline ends. Germline V gives CDR1 KGHSH, CDR2 LQKENI. The CDR3 is 14 residues long. CDR3 DNA: TGTGCCAGCTCACCAAGGGGGTCGGGCGAAAAACTGTTTTTT. It specifies CASSPRGSGEKLFF.

The chain is built from TRBV18 and TRBJ2-2, with D perhaps TRBD1 or TRBD2 (5 bases each). This CDR3 region has 17 residues. Germline assignment: CDR1 KGHSH and CDR2 LQKENI. The germline V and J ends were trimmed by 4 bases and 3 bases, with 18 bases remaining between them. The CDR3 DNA follows: TGTGCCAGCTCACAACCACTCTCCCGGGACGACACCGGGGAGCTGTTTTTT. It yields the protein CASSQPLSRDDTGELFF.

Concerning this clone itself: Other DNA sequences within the sample encode an identical CDR3. The chain has TRBV28 and TRBJ1-4; 9 positions agree with TRBD1. CDR1 and CDR2 from the germline V gene are MDHEN and SYDVKM. Losses at the gene ends were 3 bases for V and 8 bases for J; bases not matched to a gene: 4. CDR3 length: 14 amino acids. The CDR3 DNA reads as TGTGCCAGCAGTTTGGGACAGGGAAACGAAAAACTGTTTTTT. Encoded protein: CASSLGQGNEKLFF.

The chain carries TRBV9 and TRBJ2-3; D is unresolved. Trimming shortened V by 0 bases and J by 3 bases, and 8 bases separated the two germline ends. The germline gives CDR1 SGDLS, CDR2 YYNGEE. The CDR3 consists of 14 residues. The CDR3 DNA sequence: TGTGCCAGCAGCGTAGAAAAGGAGACAGATACGCAGTATTTT. As protein: CASSVEKETDTQYF.

V is TRBV4-3 and J is TRBJ2-7, with 11 positions matching TRBD2. CDR3 length equals 15 residues. Germline CDR1 LGHNA, CDR2 YSLEER. After removal of 6 bases from V and 5 bases from J, the junction contained 9 bases not matched to a gene. The CDR3 DNA reads TGCGCCAGCAGTCGTATAGCGGGAGGGCGGAACGAGCAGTACTTC. Translating it yields CASSRIAGGRNEQYF.

The chain has TRBV20-1 and TRBJ2-7, with D perhaps TRBD2 (6 bases). There are 11 residues in the CDR3. Per germline, CDR1 DFQATT and CDR2 SNEGSKA (reference sequence). Trimming cost V 1 base and J 5 bases, with 6 bases left between them. CDR3 DNA sequence: TGCAGTGCTAGAGGGGGGGACGAGCAGTACTTC. Residues: CSARGGDEQYF.

V and J are TRBV9 and TRBJ1-5, with D perhaps TRBD1 (5 bases). The V and J ends lost 3 bases and 5 bases respectively, with 12 bases between them. CDR1 is SGDLS, CDR2 YYNGEE, per germline. The CDR3 is 14 amino acids. The CDR3 here is CASSENWGDQPQHF. The CDR3, as DNA: TGTGCCAGCAGCGAGAATTGGGGGGATCAGCCCCAGCATTTT.

This clone has just one count. The sample carries other DNA sequences with the same CDR3. V is TRBV28 and J is TRBJ2-5; weak D call: TRBD2 (5 bases). Germline CDR1 is MDHEN and CDR2 is SYDVKM. CDR3 length: 12 residues. Trimming cost V 4 bases and J 5 bases, with 8 bases left between them. The CDR3 nucleotides are TGTGCCAGCAGTTCCAGAGGGGAGACCCAGTACTTC. The encoded protein is CASSSRGETQYF.

The chain employs TRBV18 and TRBJ1-3; possible D gene TRBD1, 5 bases. Germline-derived CDR1 and CDR2 are KGHSH and LQKENI. This CDR3 spans 15 amino acids. V lost 6 bases and J 2 bases, leaving 14 bases between the germline ends. The CDR3 bases are TGTGCCAGCTCCCAACAGGCGGTAGCTGGAAACACCATATATTTT. Its protein is CASSQQAVAGNTIYF. The whole variable domain, remainder taken from reference TRBV18 and TRBJ1-3, is NAGVMQNPRHLVRRRGQEARLRCSPMKGHSHVYWYRQLPEEGLKFMVYLQKENIIDESGMPKERFSAEFPKEGPSILRIQQVVRGDSAAYFCASSQQAVAGNTIYFGEGSWLTVV.

This clone came up a few times. The chain recombines TRBV10-1 with TRBJ1-1; TRBD1 is a possible D gene (6 bases). CDR1 is WNHNN and CDR2 is SYGVQD in the germline V gene (reference sequence). V dropped 3 bases and J dropped 8 bases, with 13 bases sitting between them. CDR3 length equals 13 residues. The CDR3 protein is CASSEQGPKEAFF. The CDR3 DNA reads as TGCGCCAGCAGTGAACAGGGTCCGAAGGAAGCTTTCTTT.

The chain joins TRBV5-6 to TRBJ2-4; D is unclear. The CDR3 is 14 amino acids. Germline CDR1 is SGHDT and CDR2 is YYEEEE. V shed 4 bases and J shed 4 bases, with 12 bases lying between them. CDR3 protein: CASSPISAKNIQYF. The CDR3 DNA is TGTGCCAGCAGCCCCATTTCAGCTAAAAACATTCAGTACTTC. Full variable domain (remainder filled in from reference TRBV5-6 and TRBJ2-4): DAGVTQSPTHLIKTRGQQVTLRCSPKSGHDTVSWYQQALGQGPQFIFQYYEEEERQRGNFPDRFSGHQFPNYSSELNVNALLLGDSALYLCASSPISAKNIQYFGAGTRLSVL.

About this clone itself: Other DNA sequences in the same sample also yield this CDR3. The chain has TRBV9 and TRBJ2-3; D remains ambiguous. V dropped 3 bases and J dropped 2 bases, with 4 bases sitting between them. This CDR3 spans 12 amino acids. The germline CDR1 and CDR2 sequences are SGDLS and YYNGEE. The CDR3 DNA reads as TGTGCCAGCAGCGCGTTCACAGATACGCAGTATTTT. It encodes CASSAFTDTQYF.

The J gene is TRBJ1-2, the V gene TRBV29-1; 11 bases are a match to TRBD1. Trimming at V came to 4 bases and at J to 4 bases, leaving 5 bases not matched to a gene. Per germline, CDR1 SQVTM and CDR2 ANQGSEA. The CDR3 is 14 amino acids. As DNA, the CDR3 is TGCAGCGTTGCCGGGACAGGGGGGCTCTATGGCTACACCTTC. Protein product: CSVAGTGGLYGYTF.

This clone appeared a few times. The rearrangement uses TRBV28 and TRBJ1-1; a weak D match, TRBD1 (6 bases). Germline CDR1 and CDR2: MDHEN and SYDVKM. The CDR3 is 13 residues long. The germline V and J ends were trimmed by 7 bases and 5 bases, with 14 bases remaining between them. CDR3 in amino acids: CASKGGARTEAFF. CDR3 in DNA: TGTGCCAGCAAGGGGGGCGCGAGGACTGAAGCTTTCTTT.

V and J are TRBV5-1 and TRBJ2-2; D may be TRBD1 (6 bases). The V gene's germline CDR1 is SGHRS and CDR2 YFSETQ. The CDR3 is 14 amino acids. Trimming took off 5 bases at V and 4 bases at J, with 12 bases between the two ends. The CDR3: CASRDTGTTGELFF. The CDR3 coding sequence is TGCGCCAGCAGGGACACAGGGACCACCGGGGAGCTGTTTTTT.

The chain uses TRBV10-3 and TRBJ2-2; tentatively, D is TRBD2 (6 bases). The CDR3 is made up of 15 amino acids. Looked up from germline, CDR1 is ENHRY and CDR2 is SYGVKD. The V gene lost 7 bases and the J gene lost 1 base, with 13 bases spanning the gap. The CDR3 coding sequence is TGTGCCATCATGAGCATCGGGGGGAACACCGGGGAGCTGTTTTTT. It codes for CAIMSIGGNTGELFF.

The J gene is TRBJ2-1, the V gene TRBV28; D may be TRBD2 (5 bases). V was cut by 4 bases and J by 1 base, with 14 bases left in between. Germline loops: CDR1 MDHEN, CDR2 SYDVKM. The CDR3 covers 16 residues. Written as DNA, the CDR3 is TGTGCCAGCAGTTCCCTGAGGGAGTCATCCTACAATGAGCAGTTCTTC. The encoded protein is CASSSLRESSYNEQFF. Supplemented by reference TRBV28 and TRBJ2-1, the full variable domain reads DVKVTQSSRYLVKRTGEKVFLECVQDMDHENMFWYRQDPGLGLRLIYFSYDVKMKEKGDIPEGYSVSREKKERFSLILESASTNQTSMYLCASSSLRESSYNEQFFGPGTRLTVL.

On this clone itself: An end of the junction does not agree with germline; a read error may underlie this. The V gene is TRBV10-3, the J gene TRBJ2-5, with TRBD1 matching over 7 bases. Germline CDR1 ENHRY, CDR2 SYGVKD. The CDR3 length is 14 residues. The CDR3 coding sequence is TGTGCCACCAGTCCGGGACAGCAACAAGAGACCCAGTACTTC. The encoded protein is CATSPGQQQETQYF.

The rearrangement joins TRBV7-3 to TRBJ2-5; unclear D gene. Germline lookup yields CDR1 SGHTA and CDR2 FQGTGA. The V end was cut by 2 bases, the J end by 4 bases, with 8 bases between. The CDR3 runs 13 residues. Here the CDR3 DNA reads TGTGCCAGCAGCTTATTGCCGGGAGAGACCCAGTACTTC. This gives the protein CASSLLPGETQYF.

V and J are TRBV28 and TRBJ2-7; 11 bases align to TRBD1. With V trimmed by 9 bases and J by 5 bases, 15 bases remained unmatched. There are 16 residues in the CDR3. Per the germline V gene, CDR1 is MDHEN and CDR2 is SYDVKM. CDR3 DNA sequence: TGTGCCAGTGGGAGGACCCGGACAGGGGGCGAACACGAGCAGTACTTC. It specifies CASGRTRTGGEHEQYF.

This clone was detected once. The V gene is TRBV6-5, the J gene TRBJ1-5, with D unresolved. Germline CDR1 and CDR2: MNHEY and SVGAGI. Trimming took 2 bases from V and 6 from J, leaving 8 bases between them. The CDR3 runs to 13 residues. CDR3 bases: TGTGCCAGCAGTTACGAGTGGGGTCAGCCCCAGCATTTT. It codes for CASSYEWGQPQHF.

The V and J genes are TRBV19 and TRBJ2-1; 11 bases are shared with TRBD2. Germline V CDR1 and CDR2: LNHDA, SQIVND (reference sequence). The trim removed 4 bases at V and 7 bases at J, leaving 3 bases unmatched. The CDR3 is made up of 14 amino acids. CDR3 in amino acids: CASSTGTSGNEQFF. CDR3 sequence (DNA): TGTGCCAGTAGTACCGGGACTAGCGGAAATGAGCAGTTCTTC.

The chain carries TRBV5-1 and TRBJ2-1; D not resolved. The germline CDR1 and CDR2 sequences are SGHRS and YFSETQ. Trimming pared 0 bases from V and 7 bases from J, leaving 8 bases between. The CDR3 loop spans 13 amino acids. Here the CDR3 DNA reads TGCGCCAGCAGCTTGGCCGTCGAAAATGAGCAGTTCTTC. This translates into CASSLAVENEQFF.

The V and J genes are TRBV19 and TRBJ1-4, with TRBD1 as a possible D gene (6 bases). Per the germline V gene, CDR1 is LNHDA and CDR2 is SQIVND (reference sequence). V was trimmed by 4 bases and J by 8 bases, leaving 20 bases between them. The CDR3 is 16 residues long. The chain's CDR3 is CASSTGGSGQAEKLFF. As DNA, the CDR3 is TGTGCCAGTAGTACCGGCGGGTCGGGACAAGCAGAAAAACTGTTTTTT.

This clone was seen only once. The chain recombines TRBV7-2 with TRBJ2-7; maybe TRBD2 (5 bases). The CDR3 is 12 amino acids. The ends were cut back, 1 base at V and 8 bases at J, with 9 bases in the middle. Looked up from germline, CDR1 is SGHTA and CDR2 is FQGNSA. The CDR3 loop reads CASSLDGGQQYF. The CDR3 DNA sequence: TGTGCCAGCAGCTTAGACGGCGGGCAGCAGTACTTC. Supplemented by reference TRBV7-2 and TRBJ2-7, the full variable domain reads GAGVSQSPSNKVTEKGKDVELRCDPISGHTALYWYRQSLGQGLEFLIYFQGNSAPDKSGLPSDRFSAERTGGSVSTLTIQRTQQEDSAVYLCASSLDGGQQYFGPGTRLTVT.